This paragraph covers one TCR beta chain sequence. This entry is derived from a study of blood T cell repertoires in COVID-19. Study-level background: The origin of the acute and convalescent COVID-19 samples was the United States, Italy and Spain.

The germline gives CDR1 MNHEY, CDR2 SVGAGI. The CDR3 spans 13 residues. Germline trimming cut 10 bases from V and 9 bases from J; bases unmatched to any gene: 9. TCRdb's table, derived via immunoSEQ multiplex PCR, lists solely in-frame clones and lacks some. The table has 110,000 or so clones, about 79% seen once. This TCR derives from an elderly woman with active or convalescent COVID-19. The chain joins TRBV6-5 to TRBJ2-1, with 10 positions matching TRBD1. Sequencing was carried out using peripheral blood. The CDR3 is CATRGTGAAEQFF. The CDR3, as DNA: TGTGCCACCAGGGGGACAGGGGCGGCTGAGCAGTTCTTC.